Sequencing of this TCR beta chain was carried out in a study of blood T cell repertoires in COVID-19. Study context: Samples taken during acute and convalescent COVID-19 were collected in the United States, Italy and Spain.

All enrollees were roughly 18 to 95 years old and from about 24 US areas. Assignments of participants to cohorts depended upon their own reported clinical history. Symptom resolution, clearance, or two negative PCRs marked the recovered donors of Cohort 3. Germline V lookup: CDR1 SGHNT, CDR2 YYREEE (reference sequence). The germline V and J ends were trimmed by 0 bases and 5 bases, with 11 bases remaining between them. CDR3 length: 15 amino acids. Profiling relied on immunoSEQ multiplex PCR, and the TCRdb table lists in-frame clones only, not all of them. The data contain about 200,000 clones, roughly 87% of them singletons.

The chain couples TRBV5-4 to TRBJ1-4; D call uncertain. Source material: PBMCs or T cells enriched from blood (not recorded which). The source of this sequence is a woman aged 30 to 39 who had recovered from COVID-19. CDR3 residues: CASSLAAGGNEKLFF. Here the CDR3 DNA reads TGTGCCAGCAGCTTGGCGGCGGGTGGAAATGAAAAACTGTTTTTT.